This TCR beta chain was obtained from a study of shared clonotypes between healthy human individuals. The study, taken as a whole, reports: Clonotype sharing among donors likely depends on sequencing depth.

On this clone itself: Antigen: not known.

Profiled with immunoSEQ multiplex PCR; TCRdb holds only in-frame clones, not every one. Among 400,000 to 500,000 clones listed, 79% were seen once. This TCR was sampled from a woman between 40 and 50 years old in good health. Some clones in this sample may be carry-over from other donors' samples. The specimen was PBMCs.

CDR3 bases: TGCGCCAGCAGCTTGATCGTACCGGGGGCGAGTGAGACCCAGTACTTC. It specifies CASSLIVPGASETQYF. V gene TRBV5-1 combines with J gene TRBJ2-5; D is perhaps TRBD1 or TRBD2 (6 bases each). The germline CDR1 and CDR2 sequences are SGHRS and YFSETQ. Trimming took off 1 base at V and 5 bases at J, with 18 bases between the two ends. CDR3 length: 16 amino acids.